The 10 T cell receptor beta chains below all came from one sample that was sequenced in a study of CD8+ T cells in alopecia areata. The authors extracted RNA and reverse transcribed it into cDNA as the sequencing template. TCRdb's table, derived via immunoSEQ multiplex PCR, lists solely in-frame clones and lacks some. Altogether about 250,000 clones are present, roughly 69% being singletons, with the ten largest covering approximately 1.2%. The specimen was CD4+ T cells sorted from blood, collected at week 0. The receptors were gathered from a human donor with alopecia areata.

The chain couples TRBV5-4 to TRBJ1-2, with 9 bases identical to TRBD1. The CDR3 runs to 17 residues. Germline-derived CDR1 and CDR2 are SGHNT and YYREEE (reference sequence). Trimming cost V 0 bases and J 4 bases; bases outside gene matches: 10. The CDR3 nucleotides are TGTGCCAGCAGCTTGGGGTCTGGTGGACAGGGGTCCTATGGCTACACCTTC. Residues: CASSLGSGGQGSYGYTF.

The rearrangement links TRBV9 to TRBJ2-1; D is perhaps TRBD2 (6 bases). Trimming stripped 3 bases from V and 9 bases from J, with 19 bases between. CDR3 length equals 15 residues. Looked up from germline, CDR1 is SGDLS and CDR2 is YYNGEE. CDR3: CASSGGLALTTEQFF. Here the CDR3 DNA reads TGTGCCAGCAGCGGGGGACTCGCTCTGACGACTGAGCAGTTCTTC. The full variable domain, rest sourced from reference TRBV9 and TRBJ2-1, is DSGVTQTPKHLITATGQRVTLRCSPRSGDLSVYWYQQSLDQGLQFLIQYYNGEERAKGNILERFSAQQFPDLHSELNLSSLELGDSALYFCASSGGLALTTEQFFGPGTRLTVL.

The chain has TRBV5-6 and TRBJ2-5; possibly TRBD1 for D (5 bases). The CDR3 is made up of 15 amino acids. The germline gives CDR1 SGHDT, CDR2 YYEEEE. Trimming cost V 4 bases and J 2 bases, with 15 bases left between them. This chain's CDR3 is CASSPTIDRQETQYF. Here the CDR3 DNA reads TGTGCCAGCAGCCCAACGATCGACAGACAAGAGACCCAGTACTTC.

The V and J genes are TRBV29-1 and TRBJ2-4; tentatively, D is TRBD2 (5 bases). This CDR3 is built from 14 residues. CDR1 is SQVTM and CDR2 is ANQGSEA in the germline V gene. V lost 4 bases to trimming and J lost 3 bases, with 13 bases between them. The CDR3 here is CSVVPGRDKNIQYF. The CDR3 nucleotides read TGCAGCGTTGTTCCGGGCCGGGACAAAAACATTCAGTACTTC.

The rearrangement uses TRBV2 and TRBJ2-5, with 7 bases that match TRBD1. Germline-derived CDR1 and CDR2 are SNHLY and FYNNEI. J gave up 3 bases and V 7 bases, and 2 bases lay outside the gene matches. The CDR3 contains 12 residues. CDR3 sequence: CASTGTEETQYF. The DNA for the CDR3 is TGTGCCAGCACCGGGACAGAAGAGACCCAGTACTTC.

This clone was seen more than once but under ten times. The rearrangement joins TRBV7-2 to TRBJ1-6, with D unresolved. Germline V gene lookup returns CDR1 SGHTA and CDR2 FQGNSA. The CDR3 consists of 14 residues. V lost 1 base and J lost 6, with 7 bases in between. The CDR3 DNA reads TGTGCCAGCAGCTTAGACACATTTAATTCACCCCTCCACTTT. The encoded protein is CASSLDTFNSPLHF.

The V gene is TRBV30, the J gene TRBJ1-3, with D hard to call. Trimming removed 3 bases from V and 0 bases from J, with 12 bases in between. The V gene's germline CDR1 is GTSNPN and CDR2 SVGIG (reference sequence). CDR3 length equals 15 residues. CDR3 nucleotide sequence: TGTGCCTGGAGCCCTACGGGGAGCTCTGGAAACACCATATATTTT. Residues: CAWSPTGSSGNTIYF. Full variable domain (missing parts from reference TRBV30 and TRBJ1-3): SQTIHQWPATLVQPVGSPLSLECTVEGTSNPNLYWYRQAAGRGLQLLFYSVGIGQISSEVPQNLSASRPQDRQFILSSKKLLLSDSGFYLCAWSPTGSSGNTIYFGEGSWLTVV.

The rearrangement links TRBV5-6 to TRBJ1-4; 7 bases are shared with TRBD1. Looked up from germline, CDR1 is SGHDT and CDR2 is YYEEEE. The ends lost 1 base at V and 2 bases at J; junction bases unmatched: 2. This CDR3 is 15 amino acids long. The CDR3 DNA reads TGTGCCAGCAGCTTGACAGGGGTTACTAATGAAAAACTGTTTTTT. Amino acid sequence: CASSLTGVTNEKLFF.

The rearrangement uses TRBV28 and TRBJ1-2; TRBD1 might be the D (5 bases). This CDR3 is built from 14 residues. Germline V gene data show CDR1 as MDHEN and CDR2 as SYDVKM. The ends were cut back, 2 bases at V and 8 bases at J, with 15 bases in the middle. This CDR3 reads CASSLRGAPGGYTF. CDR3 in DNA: TGTGCCAGCAGTTTAAGGGGCGCCCCCGGAGGCTACACCTTC.

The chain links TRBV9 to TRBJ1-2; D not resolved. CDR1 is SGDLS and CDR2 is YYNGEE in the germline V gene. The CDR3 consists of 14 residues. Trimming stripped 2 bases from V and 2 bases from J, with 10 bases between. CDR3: CASSVADANYGYTF. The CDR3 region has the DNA TGTGCCAGCAGCGTGGCGGACGCAAACTATGGCTACACCTTC.